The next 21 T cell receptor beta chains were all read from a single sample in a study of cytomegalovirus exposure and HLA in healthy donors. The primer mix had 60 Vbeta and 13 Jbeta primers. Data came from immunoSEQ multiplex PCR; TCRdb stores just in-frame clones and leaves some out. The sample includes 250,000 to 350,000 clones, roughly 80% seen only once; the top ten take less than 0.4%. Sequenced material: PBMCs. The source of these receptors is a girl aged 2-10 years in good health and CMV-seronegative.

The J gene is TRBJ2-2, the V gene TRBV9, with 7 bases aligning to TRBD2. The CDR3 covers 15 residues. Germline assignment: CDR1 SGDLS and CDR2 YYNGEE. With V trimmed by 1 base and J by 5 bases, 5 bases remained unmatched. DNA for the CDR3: TGTGCCAGCAGCGTATCGGGGGGAATAACCGGGGAGCTGTTTTTT. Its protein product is CASSVSGGITGELFF.

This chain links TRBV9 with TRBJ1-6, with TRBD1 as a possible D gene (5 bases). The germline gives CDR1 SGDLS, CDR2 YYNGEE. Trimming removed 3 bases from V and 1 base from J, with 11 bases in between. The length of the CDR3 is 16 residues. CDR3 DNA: TGTGCCAGCAGCGACGCCGGGGGATCCTATAATTCACCCCTCCACTTT. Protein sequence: CASSDAGGSYNSPLHF.

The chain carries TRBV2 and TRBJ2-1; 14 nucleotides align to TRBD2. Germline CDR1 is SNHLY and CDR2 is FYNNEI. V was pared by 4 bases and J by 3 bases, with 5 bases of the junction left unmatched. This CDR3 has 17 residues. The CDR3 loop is CASSGTSGGYYYNEQFF. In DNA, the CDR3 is TGTGCCAGCAGTGGGACTAGCGGGGGGTATTACTACAATGAGCAGTTCTTC.

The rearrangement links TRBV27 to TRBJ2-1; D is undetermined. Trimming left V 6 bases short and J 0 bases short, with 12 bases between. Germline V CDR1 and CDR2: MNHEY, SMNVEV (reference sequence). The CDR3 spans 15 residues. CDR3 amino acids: CASRSSLSSYNEQFF. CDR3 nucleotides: TGTGCCAGCAGGTCCTCTTTGAGCTCCTACAATGAGCAGTTCTTC.

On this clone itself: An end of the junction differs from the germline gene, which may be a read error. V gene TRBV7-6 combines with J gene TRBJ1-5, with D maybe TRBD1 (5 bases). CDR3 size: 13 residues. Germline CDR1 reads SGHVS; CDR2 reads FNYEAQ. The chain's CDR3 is CASSLTGHQPRHF. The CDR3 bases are TGTGCCAGCAGCTTAACAGGCCATCAGCCCCGGCATTTT.

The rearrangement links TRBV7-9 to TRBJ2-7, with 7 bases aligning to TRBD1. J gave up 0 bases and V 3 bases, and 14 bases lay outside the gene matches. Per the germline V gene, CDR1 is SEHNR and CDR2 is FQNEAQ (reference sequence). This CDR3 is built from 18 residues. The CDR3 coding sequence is TGTGCCAGCAGCTTTGGGCGTCCGACAGGGTTTGGCTCCTACGAGCAGTACTTC. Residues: CASSFGRPTGFGSYEQYF.

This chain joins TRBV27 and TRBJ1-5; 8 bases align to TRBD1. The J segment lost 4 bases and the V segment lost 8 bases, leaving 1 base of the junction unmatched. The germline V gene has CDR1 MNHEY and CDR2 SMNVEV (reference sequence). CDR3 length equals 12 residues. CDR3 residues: CASRTGNQPQHF. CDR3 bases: TGTGCCAGCCGGACAGGGAATCAGCCCCAGCATTTT.

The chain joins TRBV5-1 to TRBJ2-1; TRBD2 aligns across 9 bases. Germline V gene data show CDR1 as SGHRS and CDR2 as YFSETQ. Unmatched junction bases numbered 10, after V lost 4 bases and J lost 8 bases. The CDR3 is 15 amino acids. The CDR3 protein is CASSVGSGSLDEQFF. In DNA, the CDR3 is TGCGCCAGCAGCGTCGGTAGCGGGAGCCTGGATGAGCAGTTCTTC.

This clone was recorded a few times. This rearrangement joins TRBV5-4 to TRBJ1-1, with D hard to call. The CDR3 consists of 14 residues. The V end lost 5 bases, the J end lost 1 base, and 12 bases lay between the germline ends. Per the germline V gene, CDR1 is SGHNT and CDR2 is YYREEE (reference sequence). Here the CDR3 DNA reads TGTGCCAGCAGACCGGACTACACGAACACTGAAGCTTTCTTT. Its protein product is CASRPDYTNTEAFF.

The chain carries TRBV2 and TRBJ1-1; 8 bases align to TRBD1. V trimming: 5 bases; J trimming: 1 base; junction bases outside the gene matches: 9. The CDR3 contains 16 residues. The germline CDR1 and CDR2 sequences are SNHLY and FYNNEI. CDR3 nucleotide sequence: TGTGCCAGCAGTATCCTGAGGACAGGGAGGAACACTGAAGCTTTCTTT. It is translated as CASSILRTGRNTEAFF.

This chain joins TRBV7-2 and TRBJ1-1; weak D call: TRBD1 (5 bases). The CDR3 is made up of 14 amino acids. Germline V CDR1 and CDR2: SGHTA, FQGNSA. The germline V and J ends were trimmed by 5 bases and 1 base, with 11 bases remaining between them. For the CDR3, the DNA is TGTGCCAGCAGCCAGGCCAGGGAGAACACTGAAGCTTTCTTT. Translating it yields CASSQARENTEAFF.

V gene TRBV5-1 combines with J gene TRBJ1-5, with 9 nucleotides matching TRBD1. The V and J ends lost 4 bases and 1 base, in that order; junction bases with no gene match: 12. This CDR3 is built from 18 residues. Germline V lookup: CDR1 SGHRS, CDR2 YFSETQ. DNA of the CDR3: TGCGCCAGCAGCGCCCCGGGACAGGGCTCCCCAAGCAATCAGCCCCAGCATTTT. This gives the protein CASSAPGQGSPSNQPQHF. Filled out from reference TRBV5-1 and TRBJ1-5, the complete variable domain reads KAGVTQTPRYLIKTRGQQVTLSCSPISGHRSVSWYQQTPGQGLQFLFEYFSETQRNKGNFPGRFSGRQFSNSRSEMNVSTLELGDSALYLCASSAPGQGSPSNQPQHFGDGTRLSIL.

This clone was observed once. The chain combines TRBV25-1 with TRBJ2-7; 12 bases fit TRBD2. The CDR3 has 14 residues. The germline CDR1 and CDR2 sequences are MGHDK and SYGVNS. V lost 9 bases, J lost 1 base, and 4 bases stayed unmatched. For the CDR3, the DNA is TGTGCCAGTGTGACTAGCGGGGGTTCCTACGAGCAGTACTTC. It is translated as CASVTSGGSYEQYF.

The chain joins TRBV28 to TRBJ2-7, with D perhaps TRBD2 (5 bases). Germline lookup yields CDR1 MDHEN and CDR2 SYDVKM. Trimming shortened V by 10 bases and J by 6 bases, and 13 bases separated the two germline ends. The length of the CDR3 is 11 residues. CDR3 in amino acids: CATNPGCEQYF. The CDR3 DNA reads TGTGCCACCAACCCGGGGTGCGAGCAGTACTTC.

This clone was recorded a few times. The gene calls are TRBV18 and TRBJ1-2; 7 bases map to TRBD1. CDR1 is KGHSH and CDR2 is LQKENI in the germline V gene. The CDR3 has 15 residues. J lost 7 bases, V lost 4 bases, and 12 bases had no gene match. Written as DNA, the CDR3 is TGTGCCAGCTCACTAGGAGGGGGCCCGGTTGTTGGCTACACCTTC. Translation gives CASSLGGGPVVGYTF.

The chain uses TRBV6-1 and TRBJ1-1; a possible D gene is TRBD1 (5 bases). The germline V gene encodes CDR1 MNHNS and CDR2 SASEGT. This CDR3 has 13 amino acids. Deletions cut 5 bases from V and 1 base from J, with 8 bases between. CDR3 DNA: TGTGCCAGCAGTACGACAGAGAACACTGAAGCTTTCTTT. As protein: CASSTTENTEAFF.

CDR3: CSGTDPNTEAFF. The CDR3 bases are TGCAGCGGGACAGACCCGAACACTGAAGCTTTCTTT. The chain is built from TRBV29-1 and TRBJ1-1, with TRBD1 as a possible D gene (6 bases). The germline V gene encodes CDR1 SQVTM and CDR2 ANQGSEA. The CDR3 covers 12 residues. V was trimmed by 7 bases and J by 1 base, leaving 10 bases between them. Based on the CDR3 plus reference TRBV29-1 and TRBJ1-1, the full variable domain is SAVISQKPSRDICQRGTSLTIQCQVDSQVTMMFWYRQQPGQSLTLIATANQGSEATYESGFVIDKFPISRPNLTFSTLTVSNMSPEDSSIYLCSGTDPNTEAFFGQGTRLTVV.

In nucleotides, the CDR3 is TGTGCCAGCAGTCCCGCGAAAAGACAGGGGATCCTCTCGGGAAACACCATATATTTT. Amino acid sequence: CASSPAKRQGILSGNTIYF. The V call is TRBV28, the J call TRBJ1-3; 8 positions match TRBD1. The CDR3 runs 19 residues. J lost 4 bases, V lost 5 bases, and 19 bases had no gene match. Germline CDR1 reads MDHEN; CDR2 reads SYDVKM.

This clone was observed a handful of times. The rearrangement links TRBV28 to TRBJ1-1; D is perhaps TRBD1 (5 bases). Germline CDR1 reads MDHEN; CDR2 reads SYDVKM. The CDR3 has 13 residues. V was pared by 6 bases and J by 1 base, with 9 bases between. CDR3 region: CASRYRQNTEAFF. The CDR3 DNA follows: TGTGCCAGCAGATACAGGCAGAACACTGAAGCTTTCTTT.

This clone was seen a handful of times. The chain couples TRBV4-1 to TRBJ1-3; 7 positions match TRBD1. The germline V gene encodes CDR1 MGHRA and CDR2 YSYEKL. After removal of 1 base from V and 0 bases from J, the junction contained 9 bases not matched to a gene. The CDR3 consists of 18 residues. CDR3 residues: CASSQGFDRVISGNTIYF. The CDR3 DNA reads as TGCGCCAGCAGCCAAGGGTTCGACAGGGTCATCTCTGGAAACACCATATATTTT.

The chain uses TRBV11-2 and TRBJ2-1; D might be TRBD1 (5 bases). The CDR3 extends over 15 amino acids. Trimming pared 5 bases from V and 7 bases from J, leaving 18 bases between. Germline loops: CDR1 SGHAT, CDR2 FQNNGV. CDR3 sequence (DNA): TGTGCCAGCAGCCCGTTTGTAGGGGCGCGGAATGAGCAGTTCTTC. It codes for CASSPFVGARNEQFF.